The present T cell receptor beta chain was sequenced within a study of blood T cell repertoires in COVID-19. As for the study in general: Material from acute and convalescent COVID-19 was sourced from the United States, Italy and Spain. The cDNA or gDNA used as material had been derived from T cells, B-cell-depleted T cells, or PBMCs.

The V gene's germline CDR1 is SGHRS and CDR2 YFSETQ. Trimming at V came to 0 bases and at J to 6 bases, leaving 10 bases not matched to a gene. This CDR3 has 17 residues. Authors' processing steps: The authors estimated nucleated cell counts from reference gene primer amplification. Clones were sequenced by immunoSEQ multiplex PCR, and TCRdb holds only the in-frame ones, with some missing. V and J calls and clone size are copied from that table; D and trimming were computed from the DNA. Here the sample spans 40,000 to 55,000 clones, around 90% being singletons. This clone appeared once. Material: peripheral blood. The chain recombines TRBV5-1 with TRBJ2-1, with TRBD1 matching 9 bases. The sequence came from a man aged 45-65 years with active COVID-19. The CDR3 loop reads CASSLEAGTGLFNEQFF. The DNA of the CDR3 is TGCGCCAGCAGCTTGGAGGCCGGGACAGGGTTATTCAATGAGCAGTTCTTC.